This T cell receptor beta chain is from a study of cytomegalovirus exposure and HLA in healthy donors. Study-wide points: Later analysis placed DRB1 highest and HLA-C lowest in TCR association rates, which differed by HLA locus.

Use of 60 Vbeta and 13 Jbeta primers characterized the PCR. Profiling relied on immunoSEQ multiplex PCR, and the TCRdb table lists in-frame clones only, not all of them. Of roughly 97,000 clones listed, approximately 80% are singletons. About this clone itself: Its antigen remains unidentified.

Germline values: CDR1 LNHDA, CDR2 SQIVND (reference sequence). Trimming shortened V by 8 bases and J by 0 bases, and 20 bases separated the two germline ends. This CDR3 is built from 17 residues. This receptor was obtained from a woman aged 40 to 49 in good health and CMV-seronegative. The sequencing sample was made of PBMCs. The chain has TRBV19 and TRBJ1-3; D remains unclear. CDR3 nucleotide sequence: TGTGCCAGTGGGGAGGTTGGACGGCCGAGCTCTGGAAACACCATATATTTT. Protein: CASGEVGRPSSGNTIYF.